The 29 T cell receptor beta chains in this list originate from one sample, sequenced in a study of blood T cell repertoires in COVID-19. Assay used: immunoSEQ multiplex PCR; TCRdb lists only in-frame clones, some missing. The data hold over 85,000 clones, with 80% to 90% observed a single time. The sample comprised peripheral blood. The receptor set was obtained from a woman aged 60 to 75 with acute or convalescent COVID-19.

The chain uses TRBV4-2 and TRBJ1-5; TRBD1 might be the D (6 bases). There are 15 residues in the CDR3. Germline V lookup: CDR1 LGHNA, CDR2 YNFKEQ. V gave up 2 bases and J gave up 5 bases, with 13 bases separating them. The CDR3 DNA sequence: TGTGCCAGCAGCCAATCACCAGGGGAGCATCAGCCCCAGCATTTT. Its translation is CASSQSPGEHQPQHF.

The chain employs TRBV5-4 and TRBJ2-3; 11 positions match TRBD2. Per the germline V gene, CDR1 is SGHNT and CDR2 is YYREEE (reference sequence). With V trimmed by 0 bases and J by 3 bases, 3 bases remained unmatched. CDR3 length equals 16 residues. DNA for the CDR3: TGTGCCAGCAGCTTGGGGTCTAGCGGGGGGACAGATACGCAGTATTTT. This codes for CASSLGSSGGTDTQYF.

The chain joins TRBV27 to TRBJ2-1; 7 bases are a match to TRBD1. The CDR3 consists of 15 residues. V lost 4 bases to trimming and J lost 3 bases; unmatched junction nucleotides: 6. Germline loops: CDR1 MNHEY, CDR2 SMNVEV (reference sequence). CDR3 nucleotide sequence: TGTGCCAGCAGTTCTCCGGGACAGAACTACAATGAGCAGTTCTTC. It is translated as CASSSPGQNYNEQFF.

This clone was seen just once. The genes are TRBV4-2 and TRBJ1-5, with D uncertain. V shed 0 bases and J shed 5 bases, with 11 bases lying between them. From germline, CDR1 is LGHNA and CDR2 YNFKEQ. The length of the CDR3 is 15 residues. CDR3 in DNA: TGTGCCAGCAGCCAAGAACATTACGCGGATCAGCCCCAGCATTTT. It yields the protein CASSQEHYADQPQHF.

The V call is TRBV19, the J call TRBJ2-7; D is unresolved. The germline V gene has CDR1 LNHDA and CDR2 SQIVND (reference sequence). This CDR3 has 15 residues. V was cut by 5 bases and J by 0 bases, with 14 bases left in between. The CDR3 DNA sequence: TGTGCCAGTAGTCCTTTAGGTCGAGGCTCCTACGAGCAGTACTTC. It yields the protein CASSPLGRGSYEQYF.

CDR3 protein: CASSLQGLNTEAFF. CDR3 DNA: TGTGCCAGCAGCCTACAGGGTTTGAACACTGAAGCTTTCTTT. The chain links TRBV7-9 to TRBJ1-1, with D tentatively TRBD1 (6 bases). The CDR3 length is 14 residues. V was pared by 5 bases and J by 0 bases, with 10 bases between. The germline V gene has CDR1 SEHNR and CDR2 FQNEAQ (reference sequence).

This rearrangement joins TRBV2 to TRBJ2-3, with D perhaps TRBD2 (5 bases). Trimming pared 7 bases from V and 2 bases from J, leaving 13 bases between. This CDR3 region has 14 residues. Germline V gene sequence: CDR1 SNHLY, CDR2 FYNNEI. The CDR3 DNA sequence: TGTGCCAGCAAAGGACTGATAACCACAGATACGCAGTATTTT. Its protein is CASKGLITTDTQYF.

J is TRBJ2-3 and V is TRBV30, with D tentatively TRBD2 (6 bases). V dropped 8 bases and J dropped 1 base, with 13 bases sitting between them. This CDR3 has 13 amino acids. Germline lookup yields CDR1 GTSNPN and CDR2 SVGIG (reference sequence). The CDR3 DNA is TGTGCCGGAACGGGGGAAGGCACAGATACGCAGTATTTT. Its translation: CAGTGEGTDTQYF.

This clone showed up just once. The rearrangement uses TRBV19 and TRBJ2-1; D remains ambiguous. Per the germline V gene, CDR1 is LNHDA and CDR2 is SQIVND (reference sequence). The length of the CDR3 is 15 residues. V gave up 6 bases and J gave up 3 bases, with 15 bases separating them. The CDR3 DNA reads TGTGCCAGTAGCCATATCCAGGCAGGCTACAATGAGCAGTTCTTC. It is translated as CASSHIQAGYNEQFF.

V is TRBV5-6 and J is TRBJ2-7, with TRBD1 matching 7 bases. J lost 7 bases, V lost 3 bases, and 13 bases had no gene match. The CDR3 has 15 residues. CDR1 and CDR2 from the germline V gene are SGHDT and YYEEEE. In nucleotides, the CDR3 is TGTGCCAGCAGCTGGGAGACAGGGTTTCGTCGAGAGCAGTACTTC. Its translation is CASSWETGFRREQYF.

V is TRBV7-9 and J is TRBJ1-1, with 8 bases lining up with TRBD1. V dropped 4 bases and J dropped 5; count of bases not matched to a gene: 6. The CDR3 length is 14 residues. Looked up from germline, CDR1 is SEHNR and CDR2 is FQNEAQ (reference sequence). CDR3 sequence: CASSYQGAGTEAFF. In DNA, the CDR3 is TGTGCCAGCAGCTATCAGGGGGCTGGGACTGAAGCTTTCTTT.

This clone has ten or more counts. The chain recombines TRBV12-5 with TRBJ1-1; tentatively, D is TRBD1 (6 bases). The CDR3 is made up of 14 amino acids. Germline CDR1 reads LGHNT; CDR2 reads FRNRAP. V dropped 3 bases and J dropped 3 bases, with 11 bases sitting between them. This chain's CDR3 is CASGFSGADTEAFF. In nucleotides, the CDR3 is TGTGCTAGTGGTTTTTCAGGGGCCGACACTGAAGCTTTCTTT.

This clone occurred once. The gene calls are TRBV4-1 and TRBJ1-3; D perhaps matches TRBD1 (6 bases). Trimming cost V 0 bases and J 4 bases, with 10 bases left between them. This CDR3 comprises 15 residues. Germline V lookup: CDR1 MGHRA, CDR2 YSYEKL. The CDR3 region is CASSQDTGTGNTIYF. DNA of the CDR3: TGCGCCAGCAGCCAAGATACAGGGACGGGAAACACCATATATTTT.

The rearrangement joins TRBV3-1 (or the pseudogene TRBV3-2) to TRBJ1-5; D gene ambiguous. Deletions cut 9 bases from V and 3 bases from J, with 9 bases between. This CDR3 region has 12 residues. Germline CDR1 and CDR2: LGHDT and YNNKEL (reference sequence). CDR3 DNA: TGTGCCAGTAGTGGGCTCAATCAGCCCCAGCATTTT. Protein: CASSGLNQPQHF.

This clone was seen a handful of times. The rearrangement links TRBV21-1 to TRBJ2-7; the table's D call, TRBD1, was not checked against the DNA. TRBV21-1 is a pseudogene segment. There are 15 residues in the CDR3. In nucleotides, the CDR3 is TGTGCCAGCAGCAATGGGACAGGGGTTCGACACGAGCAGTACTTC. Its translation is CASSNGTGVRHEQYF.

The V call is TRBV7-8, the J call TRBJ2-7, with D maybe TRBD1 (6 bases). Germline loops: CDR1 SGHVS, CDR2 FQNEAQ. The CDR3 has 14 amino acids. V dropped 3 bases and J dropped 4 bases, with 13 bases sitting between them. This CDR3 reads CASSFQARGYEQYF. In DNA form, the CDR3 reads TGTGCCAGCAGCTTCCAGGCCAGGGGTTACGAGCAGTACTTC.

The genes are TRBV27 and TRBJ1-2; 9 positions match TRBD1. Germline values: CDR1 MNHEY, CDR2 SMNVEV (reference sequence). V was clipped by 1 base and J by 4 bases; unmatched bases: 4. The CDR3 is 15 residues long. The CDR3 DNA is TGTGCCAGCAGTTTATTCGGACAGGGGAGCTATGGCTACACCTTC. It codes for CASSLFGQGSYGYTF.

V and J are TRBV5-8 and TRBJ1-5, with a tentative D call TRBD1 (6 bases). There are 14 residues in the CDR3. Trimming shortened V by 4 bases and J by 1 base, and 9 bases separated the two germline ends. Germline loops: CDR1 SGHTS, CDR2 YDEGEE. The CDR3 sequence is CASSGGLSNQPQHF. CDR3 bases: TGTGCCAGCAGCGGGGGCCTCAGCAATCAGCCCCAGCATTTT.

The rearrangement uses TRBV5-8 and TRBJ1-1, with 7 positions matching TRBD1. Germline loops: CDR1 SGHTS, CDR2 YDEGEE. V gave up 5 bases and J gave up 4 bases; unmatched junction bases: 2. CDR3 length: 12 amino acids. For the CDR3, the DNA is TGTGCCAGCAGGCCAGGGGGCACTGAAGCTTTCTTT. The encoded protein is CASRPGGTEAFF.

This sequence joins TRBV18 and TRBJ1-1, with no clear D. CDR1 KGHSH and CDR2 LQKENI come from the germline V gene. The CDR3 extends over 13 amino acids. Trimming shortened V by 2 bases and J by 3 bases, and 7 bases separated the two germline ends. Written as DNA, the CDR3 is TGTGCCAGCTCACCATCGCGGGACACTGAAGCTTTCTTT. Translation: CASSPSRDTEAFF.

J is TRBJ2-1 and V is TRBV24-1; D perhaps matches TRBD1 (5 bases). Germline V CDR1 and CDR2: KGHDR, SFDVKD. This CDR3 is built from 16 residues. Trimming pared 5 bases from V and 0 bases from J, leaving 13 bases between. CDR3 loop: CATSVAGSSSYNEQFF. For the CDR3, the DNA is TGTGCCACCAGTGTCGCAGGGTCAAGCTCCTACAATGAGCAGTTCTTC.

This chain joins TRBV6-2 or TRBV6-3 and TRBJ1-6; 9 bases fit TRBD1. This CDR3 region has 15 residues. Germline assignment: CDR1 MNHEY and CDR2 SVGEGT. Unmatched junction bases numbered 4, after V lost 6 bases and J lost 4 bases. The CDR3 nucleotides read TGTGCCAGCAGCCCCGGGACAGGGTATAATTCACCCCTCCACTTT. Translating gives CASSPGTGYNSPLHF.

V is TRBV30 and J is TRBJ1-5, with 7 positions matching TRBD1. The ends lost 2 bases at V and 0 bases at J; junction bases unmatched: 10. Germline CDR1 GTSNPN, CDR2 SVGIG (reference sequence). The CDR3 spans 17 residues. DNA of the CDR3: TGTGCCTGGAGTTCTACAGACCACAGGGGTAGCAATCAGCCCCAGCATTTT. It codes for CAWSSTDHRGSNQPQHF.

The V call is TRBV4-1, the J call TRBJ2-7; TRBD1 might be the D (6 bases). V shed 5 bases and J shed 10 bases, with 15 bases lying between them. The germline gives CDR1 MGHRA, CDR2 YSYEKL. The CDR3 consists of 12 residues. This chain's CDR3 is CASSEANRVQYF. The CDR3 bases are TGCGCCAGCAGCGAAGCGAACAGGGTCCAGTACTTC.

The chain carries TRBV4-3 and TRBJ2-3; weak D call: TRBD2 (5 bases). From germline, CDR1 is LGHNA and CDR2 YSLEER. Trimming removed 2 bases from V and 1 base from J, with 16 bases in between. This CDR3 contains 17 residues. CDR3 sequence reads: CASSQTPGVGGTDTQYF. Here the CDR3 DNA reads TGCGCCAGCAGCCAAACCCCCGGGGTGGGTGGCACAGATACGCAGTATTTT.

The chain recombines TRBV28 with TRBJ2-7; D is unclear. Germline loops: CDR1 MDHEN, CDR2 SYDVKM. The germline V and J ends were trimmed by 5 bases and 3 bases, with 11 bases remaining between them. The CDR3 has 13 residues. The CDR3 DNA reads TGTGCCAGCAGTCCTACCGAACGCTACGAGCAGTACTTC. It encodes CASSPTERYEQYF.

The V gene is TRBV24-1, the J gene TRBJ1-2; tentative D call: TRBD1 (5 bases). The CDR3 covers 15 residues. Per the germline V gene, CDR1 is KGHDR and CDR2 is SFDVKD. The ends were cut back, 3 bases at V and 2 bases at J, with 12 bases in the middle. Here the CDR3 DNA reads TGTGCCACCAGTGATGCGACAGCTATAAACTATGGCTACACCTTC. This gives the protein CATSDATAINYGYTF.

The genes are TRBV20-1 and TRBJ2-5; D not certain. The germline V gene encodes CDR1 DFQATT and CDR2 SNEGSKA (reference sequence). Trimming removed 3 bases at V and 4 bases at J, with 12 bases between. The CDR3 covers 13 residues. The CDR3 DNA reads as TGCAGTGCTAGTGAGTTTGTCATAGAGACCCAGTACTTC. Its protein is CSASEFVIETQYF.

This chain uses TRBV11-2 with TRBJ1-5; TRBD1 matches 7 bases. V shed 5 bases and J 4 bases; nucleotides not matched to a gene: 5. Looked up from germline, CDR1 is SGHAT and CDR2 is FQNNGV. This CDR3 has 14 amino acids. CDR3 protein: CASSGTGANQPQHF. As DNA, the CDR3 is TGTGCCAGCAGCGGAACAGGGGCGAATCAGCCCCAGCATTTT.